The TCR beta chain described here comes from a study of T cells in Graves' hyperthyroidism and ophthalmopathy. General study points: By a 13 V-J model, ophthalmopathy was set apart from stable hyperthyroidism.

This clonotype was counted many times. Its antigen is unidentified. Orbital computed tomography and thyroid ultrasound, together with serum TRAb and thyroxine and clinical symptoms, were used for diagnoses. Germline values: CDR1 DFQATT, CDR2 SNEGSKA (reference sequence). V was cut by 5 bases and J by 1 base, with 9 bases left in between. The CDR3 loop spans 14 amino acids. TCR beta CDR3 regions were amplified from RNA transcripts. The primer set for the first-round RT-PCR of the TCR CDR3 was HTBI. TCRdb used MiXCR to reprocess the multiplex PCR reads, holding one entry per CDR3 protein. The sample has under 300,000 distinct CDR3 sequences, approximately 15% seen once.

The sequenced sample consisted of blood. The source is a woman between 40 and 55 years old with Graves' hyperthyroidism that later progressed to Graves' ophthalmopathy. The chain combines TRBV20-1 with TRBJ2-6; D unresolved. CDR3 sequence: CSAPVQSGANVLTF. In DNA form, the CDR3 reads TGCAGTGCTCCCGTTCAATCTGGGGCCAACGTCCTGACTTTC.